This TCR beta chain was profiled in a study of sequential checkpoint blockade in melanoma. Study details: Randomization was 1:1 between first-line nivolumab→ipilimumab and ipilimumab→nivolumab.

The V segment lost 0 bases and the J segment 5 bases; nucleotides outside the gene matches: 2. The CDR3 totals 17 residues. CDR1 is PRHDT, CDR2 FYEKMQ, per germline (reference sequence). The sample's treatment: randomized to nivolumab then ipilimumab (arm A) or the reverse (arm B). PBMC sorting kept live CD3+CD8+ cells without CD19 or CD56. This table comes from immunoSEQ multiplex PCR, and its TCRdb copy is limited to in-frame clones, with some not included. The table records 34,000 or so clones, roughly 85% of them present only once. The TCR originated in a human donor with melanoma. Source: CD8+ T cells sorted from blood (inferred from file names), taken from a patient given nivolumab and ipilimumab in sequence. The J gene is TRBJ1-6, the V gene TRBV13, with 12 positions matching TRBD1. This CDR3 reads CASSLGGQGANNSPLHF. CDR3 nucleotide sequence: TGTGCCAGCAGCTTAGGGGGACAGGGGGCGAATAATTCACCCCTCCACTTT.